Reported below is one T cell receptor beta chain. These data originate in a study of blood T cell repertoires in COVID-19. Germline V gives CDR1 SGHRS, CDR2 YFSETQ. The ends were cut back, 4 bases at V and 1 base at J, with 17 bases in the middle. The CDR3 extends over 16 amino acids. Measured with immunoSEQ multiplex PCR; TCRdb has only the in-frame clones, and not every one. The data show 150,000 or so clones, 65% to 90% seen once. The sequence came from a woman aged 55-69 years with COVID-19, enrolled during active disease. The V gene is TRBV5-1, the J gene TRBJ2-5, with D possibly being TRBD1 (6 bases). The sequenced material came from peripheral blood. The CDR3 DNA reads TGCGCCAGCAGCCTCGGACCTACAGGGACCCAAGAGACCCAGTACTTC. Amino acid sequence: CASSLGPTGTQETQYF.